These 13 T cell receptor beta chains originate from one sample sequenced in a study of T cell responses to AZD1222 COVID-19 vaccine. The table came from immunoSEQ multiplex PCR; TCRdb's copy has only in-frame clones and leaves some out. The sample has some 200,000 clones, more than 75% seen once. The sample consisted of peripheral blood, taken on day 0 of AZD1222 vaccination. These receptors were obtained from an adult in good health.

This clone was picked up a small number of times. CDR3 protein: CASSLGDRAGGLFSTDTQYF. The CDR3 DNA follows: TGTGCCAGCAGCTTAGGCGATCGTGCGGGGGGGCTATTCAGCACAGATACGCAGTATTTT. V is TRBV7-8 and J is TRBJ2-3, with 9 bases matching TRBD2. J lost 0 bases, V lost 1 base, and 14 bases had no gene match. This CDR3 has 20 amino acids. Per the germline V gene, CDR1 is SGHVS and CDR2 is FQNEAQ. Complete variable domain (other parts from reference TRBV7-8 and TRBJ2-3): GAGVSQSPRYKVAKRGQDVALRCDPISGHVSLFWYQQALGQGPEFLTYFQNEAQLDKSGLPSDRFFAERPEGSVSTLKIQRTQQEDSAVYLCASSLGDRAGGLFSTDTQYFGPGTRLTVL.

This sequence joins TRBV14 and TRBJ2-5; no clear D. The CDR3 runs to 12 residues. Germline-derived CDR1 and CDR2 are SGHDN and FVKESK. V gave up 1 base and J gave up 5 bases, with 5 bases separating them. The CDR3 reads CASSQVVETQYF. CDR3 nucleotides: TGTGCCAGCAGCCAAGTAGTCGAGACCCAGTACTTC.

V is TRBV12-5 and J is TRBJ1-5; no definite D call. The V gene lost 3 bases and the J gene lost 1 base, with 4 bases spanning the gap. This CDR3 region has 13 residues. CDR1 and CDR2 from the germline V gene are LGHNT and FRNRAP. CDR3 in amino acids: CASGFGSNQPQHF. In nucleotides, the CDR3 is TGTGCTAGTGGTTTCGGGAGCAATCAGCCCCAGCATTTT.

This clone has just a few counts. The V and J genes are TRBV19 and TRBJ1-3; D unclear. Germline-derived CDR1 and CDR2 are LNHDA and SQIVND (reference sequence). V lost 10 bases and J 4 bases, leaving 23 bases between the germline ends. The CDR3 runs 16 residues. CDR3 DNA: TGTGCCACCCAGGCCCACTCGAGGGTAACCGGAAACACCATATATTTT. Translating gives CATQAHSRVTGNTIYF.

The J gene is TRBJ2-5, the V gene TRBV27, with D tentatively TRBD2 (6 bases). Looked up from germline, CDR1 is MNHEY and CDR2 is SMNVEV (reference sequence). V was shortened by 10 bases and J by 0 bases, with 15 bases between the two germline ends. There are 14 residues in the CDR3. The chain's CDR3 is CATKAREYQETQYF. CDR3 DNA sequence: TGTGCCACCAAAGCCCGGGAGTACCAAGAGACCCAGTACTTC.

The J gene is TRBJ2-7, the V gene TRBV27; the D gene is possibly TRBD1 (6 bases). V lost 3 bases and J lost 0, with 12 bases in between. The germline V gene has CDR1 MNHEY and CDR2 SMNVEV (reference sequence). The CDR3 is made up of 15 amino acids. This chain's CDR3 is CASSFSPDSSYEQYF. CDR3 sequence (DNA): TGTGCCAGCAGTTTCTCGCCGGACAGCTCCTACGAGCAGTACTTC.

The rearrangement links TRBV5-1 to TRBJ1-6; 9 bases line up with TRBD1. The CDR3 loop spans 15 amino acids. Germline V gene data show CDR1 as SGHRS and CDR2 as YFSETQ. Unmatched junction bases numbered 8, after V lost 5 bases and J lost 8 bases. DNA of the CDR3: TGCGCCAGCAGTGGGATGGGACAGGGTTATTCACCCCTCCACTTT. Its protein is CASSGMGQGYSPLHF.

The chain couples TRBV28 to TRBJ1-2, with TRBD1 as a possible D gene (6 bases). Trimming cost V 7 bases and J 6 bases, with 12 bases left between them. The CDR3 loop spans 12 amino acids. Germline CDR1 is MDHEN and CDR2 is SYDVKM. The DNA of the CDR3 is TGTGCCAGCACGTACGGGGACAATGGCTACACCTTC. This codes for CASTYGDNGYTF.

This clone showed up just once. The chain carries TRBV28 and TRBJ2-3, with D perhaps being TRBD1 or TRBD2 (5 bases each). Looked up from germline, CDR1 is MDHEN and CDR2 is SYDVKM. The V end lost 8 bases, the J end lost 2 bases, and 17 bases lay between the germline ends. The CDR3 runs to 15 residues. The CDR3 sequence is CASLNRDPTTDTQYF. DNA for the CDR3: TGTGCCAGCTTGAACCGGGACCCAACCACAGATACGCAGTATTTT.

The gene calls are TRBV9 and TRBJ1-1; D uncertain. V was trimmed by 7 bases and J by 1 base, leaving 11 bases between them. CDR3 length: 13 amino acids. Germline CDR1 SGDLS, CDR2 YYNGEE. CDR3 coding DNA: TGTGCCAGCCGACCACGGTCGAACACTGAAGCTTTCTTT. Protein sequence: CASRPRSNTEAFF.

The chain uses TRBV7-8 and TRBJ2-2, with 11 bases aligning to TRBD2. Germline CDR1 reads SGHVS; CDR2 reads FQNEAQ. V lost 4 bases, J lost 0 bases, and 7 bases stayed unmatched. The CDR3 is 18 residues long. The CDR3 spells CASSYAGLAASNTGELFF. In nucleotides, the CDR3 is TGTGCCAGCAGCTATGCGGGACTAGCGGCTTCGAACACCGGGGAGCTGTTTTTT.

The V gene is TRBV6-4, the J gene TRBJ2-2, with D perhaps matching TRBD1 (7 bases). V shed 8 bases and J shed 5 bases, with 18 bases lying between them. This CDR3 spans 15 amino acids. Germline V gene sequence: CDR1 MRHNA, CDR2 SNTAGT. The CDR3 here is CASPRGRGRTGELFF. In DNA, the CDR3 is TGTGCCAGCCCCCGGGGCAGGGGGAGGACCGGGGAGCTGTTTTTT.

The rearrangement links TRBV18 to TRBJ2-2; 9 positions match TRBD2. The trim removed 0 bases at V and 3 bases at J, leaving 5 bases unmatched. Germline V gives CDR1 KGHSH, CDR2 LQKENI. CDR3 length: 17 residues. The CDR3 region is CASSPPPTSGHTGELFF. CDR3 sequence (DNA): TGTGCCAGCTCACCACCGCCGACTAGCGGCCACACCGGGGAGCTGTTTTTT.